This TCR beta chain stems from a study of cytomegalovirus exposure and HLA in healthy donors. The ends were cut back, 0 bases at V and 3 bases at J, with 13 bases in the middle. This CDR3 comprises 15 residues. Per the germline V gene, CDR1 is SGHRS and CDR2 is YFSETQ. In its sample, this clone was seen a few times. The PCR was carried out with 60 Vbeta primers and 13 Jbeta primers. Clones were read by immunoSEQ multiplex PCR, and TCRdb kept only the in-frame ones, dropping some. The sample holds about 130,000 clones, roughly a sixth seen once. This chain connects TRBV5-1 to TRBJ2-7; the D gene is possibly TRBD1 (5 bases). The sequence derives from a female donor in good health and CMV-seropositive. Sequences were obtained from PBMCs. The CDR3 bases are TGCGCCAGCAGCTTGGGGCCAGGGAATAACTACGAGCAGTACTTC. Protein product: CASSLGPGNNYEQYF.